The source of this TCR beta chain is a study of early stage breast cancer tumors. Overall study context: Seven or eight ER+/PR+/HER2- tumors were invasive ductal; a few were invasive lobular. General study results and limits: Enriched TCRB sequences shared across patients were mostly commonly generated sequences.

The V end lost 6 bases, the J end lost 2 bases, and 29 bases lay between the germline ends. Germline V CDR1 and CDR2: LNHDA, SQIVND (reference sequence). CDR3 length: 20 residues. TCRdb's copy holds only in-frame clones and misses some; the assay was immunoSEQ multiplex PCR. The sample holds more than 7,500 clones, about 70% seen once. About this clone: What it binds is unknown.

The TCR was taken from a person aged 55 to 70 with breast cancer. J is TRBJ1-5 and V is TRBV19; no definite D call. Material: normal breast tissue next to the tumor. CDR3 residues: CASSPRTPDDNRRRNQPQHF. In nucleotides, the CDR3 is TGTGCCAGTAGCCCAAGGACTCCAGATGACAATCGTAGACGCAATCAGCCCCAGCATTTT.